These 32 T cell receptor beta chains were all obtained from the same sample, sequenced in a study of cytomegalovirus exposure and HLA in healthy donors. The primer mix had 60 Vbeta and 13 Jbeta primers. Here immunoSEQ multiplex PCR was the method, and the copy in TCRdb shows in-frame clones only, minus some. The data contain 80,000 to 100,000 clones, approximately 80% of them singletons. Sequencing was performed on PBMCs. The source is a man between 35 and 55 years old in good health and CMV-seronegative.

The chain carries TRBV5-4 and TRBJ2-7; 10 bases are a match to TRBD2. The junction had 8 bases not matched to a gene; V was cut back by 2 bases and J by 9 bases. Germline assignment: CDR1 SGHNT and CDR2 YYREEE (reference sequence). CDR3 length: 14 amino acids. CDR3 in amino acids: CASSFPGLASGQYF. In DNA form, the CDR3 reads TGTGCCAGCAGCTTCCCGGGACTAGCGAGTGGGCAGTACTTC.

This clone was observed a few times. V and J are TRBV5-1 and TRBJ2-1; TRBD2 matches 7 bases. CDR1 and CDR2 from the germline V gene are SGHRS and YFSETQ. V dropped 4 bases and J dropped 0; count of bases not matched to a gene: 10. This CDR3 contains 17 residues. The CDR3, as DNA: TGCGCCAGCAGCACCGCCGCGAGCGGGATCTCCTACAATGAGCAGTTCTTC. Translating it yields CASSTAASGISYNEQFF.

The chain links TRBV4-1 to TRBJ1-1; TRBD1 is a possible D gene (6 bases). Germline assignment: CDR1 MGHRA and CDR2 YSYEKL. The CDR3 covers 14 residues. The ends were cut back, 0 bases at V and 3 bases at J, with 8 bases in the middle. For the CDR3, the DNA is TGCGCCAGCAGCCAAGAACAGGGTTACACTGAAGCTTTCTTT. Translating it yields CASSQEQGYTEAFF.

In its sample, this clone was seen a few times. This chain joins TRBV19 and TRBJ1-5; no firm D call. The V end was cut by 5 bases, the J end by 4 bases, with 15 bases between. The CDR3 has 15 residues. Germline CDR1 and CDR2: LNHDA and SQIVND (reference sequence). The CDR3 nucleotides read TGTGCCAGTAGTCTCCGGGGAGGGTCTAATCAGCCCCAGCATTTT. Translated: CASSLRGGSNQPQHF.

This rearrangement joins TRBV25-1 to TRBJ2-7; perhaps TRBD1 as D (5 bases). Germline-derived CDR1 and CDR2 are MGHDK and SYGVNS. CDR3 size: 13 residues. Trimming cost V 3 bases and J 4 bases, with 10 bases left between them. The CDR3 loop reads CASSDGQTYEQYF. The CDR3 DNA sequence: TGTGCCAGCAGTGACGGACAAACATACGAGCAGTACTTC.

This chain joins TRBV30 and TRBJ1-1, with D possibly TRBD1 on 6 matching bases. The CDR3 contains 14 residues. Looked up from germline, CDR1 is GTSNPN and CDR2 is SVGIG (reference sequence). Trimming took 1 base from V and 1 from J, leaving 10 bases between them. The CDR3: CAWSEGVRNTEAFF. For the CDR3, the DNA is TGTGCCTGGAGTGAGGGGGTACGGAACACTGAAGCTTTCTTT.

V usage is TRBV9 and J usage is TRBJ2-3, with 9 bases matching TRBD2. CDR1 is SGDLS and CDR2 is YYNGEE in the germline V gene. The CDR3 has 15 residues. Trimming removed 4 bases from V and 6 bases from J; junction bases left unmatched: 9. The CDR3 nucleotides read TGTGCCAGCAGCACCCGTGCGCGGGGGGGTGATACGCAGTATTTT. Its translation is CASSTRARGGDTQYF.

The chain combines TRBV10-3 with TRBJ2-1; 7 positions agree with TRBD2. The CDR3 covers 13 residues. J gave up 3 bases and V 4 bases, and 0 bases lay outside the gene matches. Germline values: CDR1 ENHRY, CDR2 SYGVKD. The CDR3 region has the DNA TGTGCCATCAGTGGGGGGGGCTACAATGAGCAGTTCTTC. The encoded protein is CAISGGGYNEQFF.

The chain has TRBV9 and TRBJ2-6; D is perhaps TRBD1 (5 bases). There are 18 residues in the CDR3. Germline assignment: CDR1 SGDLS and CDR2 YYNGEE. V was cut by 3 bases and J by 1 base, with 17 bases left in between. CDR3 coding DNA: TGTGCCAGCAGCGCCAAAACAGGTGACCTTTCTGGGGCCAACGTCCTGACTTTC. Encoded protein: CASSAKTGDLSGANVLTF.

The J gene is TRBJ2-7, the V gene TRBV7-9, with a weak D call TRBD1 (6 bases). The CDR3 contains 12 residues. V was cut by 6 bases and J by 5 bases, with 11 bases left in between. The germline gives CDR1 SEHNR, CDR2 FQNEAQ (reference sequence). The DNA of the CDR3 is TGTGCCAGCAGTTTGGACAGAAACGAGCAGTACTTC. It yields the protein CASSLDRNEQYF.

This chain links TRBV19 with TRBJ2-7, with TRBD1 as a possible D gene (6 bases). The CDR3 is made up of 14 amino acids. Trimming removed 3 bases at V and 2 bases at J, with 11 bases between. Looked up from germline, CDR1 is LNHDA and CDR2 is SQIVND (reference sequence). In DNA, the CDR3 is TGTGCCAGTAGTATCCAGACAGGCACCTACGAGCAGTACTTC. It is translated as CASSIQTGTYEQYF.

The chain links TRBV11-2 to TRBJ2-1, with D perhaps matching TRBD1 or TRBD2 (11 bases each). The CDR3 sequence is 17 residues long. Germline V gives CDR1 SGHAT, CDR2 FQNNGV. The germline V and J ends were trimmed by 1 base and 10 bases, with 23 bases remaining between them. CDR3 protein: CASSLVGTGGTSGEQFF. For the CDR3, the DNA is TGTGCCAGCAGCTTAGTTGGGACAGGGGGGACTAGCGGAGAGCAGTTCTTC.

V is TRBV11-2 and J is TRBJ1-6; tentative D call: TRBD1 (5 bases). The CDR3 covers 15 residues. The V gene lost 3 bases and the J gene lost 3 bases, with 9 bases spanning the gap. Looked up from germline, CDR1 is SGHAT and CDR2 is FQNNGV. CDR3 sequence: CASSLGRDYNSPLHF. Here the CDR3 DNA reads TGTGCCAGCAGCTTGGGCAGGGACTATAATTCACCCCTCCACTTT.

The V call is TRBV16, the J call TRBJ2-7; D ambiguous. CDR3 size: 15 residues. V gave up 2 bases and J gave up 0 bases, with 11 bases separating them. Germline V gene sequence: CDR1 KGHSY, CDR2 FQNENV. CDR3 sequence reads: CASSQDTFFSYEQYF. The CDR3, as DNA: TGTGCCAGCAGCCAAGACACCTTTTTCTCCTACGAGCAGTACTTC.

The genes are TRBV11-3 and TRBJ2-7, with unresolved D. Trimming pared 1 base from V and 1 base from J, leaving 5 bases between. Germline V gene lookup returns CDR1 SGHNT and CDR2 YENEEA. CDR3 length: 13 amino acids. CDR3 DNA: TGTGCCAGCAGCTTAGGTCCGTCCTACGAGCAGTACTTC. This sequence encodes CASSLGPSYEQYF.

J is TRBJ2-1 and V is TRBV11-3, with D possibly TRBD2 on 6 matching bases. The CDR3 contains 16 residues. Germline V CDR1 and CDR2: SGHNT, YENEEA. V was shortened by 1 base and J by 8 bases, with 18 bases between the two germline ends. In DNA form, the CDR3 reads TGTGCCAGCAGCTTAGTCTTCGGTCTATCGGGGGATGAGCAGTTCTTC. Its protein is CASSLVFGLSGDEQFF.

The chain has TRBV9 and TRBJ2-3; the D is unclear. Germline assignment: CDR1 SGDLS and CDR2 YYNGEE. The CDR3 spans 13 residues. Trimming cost V 0 bases and J 4 bases, with 6 bases left between them. CDR3 loop: CASSVVGSDTQYF. For the CDR3, the DNA is TGTGCCAGCAGCGTAGTCGGGTCAGATACGCAGTATTTT.

DNA of the CDR3: TGTGCCAGCAGCTTGGGGAGAGACAGTCCCTACGAGCAGTACTTC. It is translated as CASSLGRDSPYEQYF. V is TRBV5-4 and J is TRBJ2-7; D may be TRBD1 (5 bases). The germline gives CDR1 SGHNT, CDR2 YYREEE (reference sequence). V lost 0 bases, J lost 2 bases, and 12 bases lay in between. The CDR3 is 15 amino acids.

This sequence joins TRBV6-1 and TRBJ2-3, with D maybe TRBD2 (6 bases). CDR1 is MNHNS and CDR2 is SASEGT in the germline V gene. CDR3 length equals 15 residues. V was cut by 0 bases and J by 2 bases, with 9 bases left in between. CDR3 DNA: TGTGCCAGCAGTGAAGCGGGACTCTACACAGATACGCAGTATTTT. Amino acid sequence: CASSEAGLYTDTQYF.

The chain has TRBV5-4 and TRBJ2-5, with 7 bases matching TRBD2. V dropped 2 bases and J dropped 5; count of bases not matched to a gene: 9. In germline, CDR1 is SGHNT, CDR2 YYREEE (reference sequence). This CDR3 comprises 15 residues. CDR3 bases: TGTGCCAGCAGCTTTCAGGCGGGGGAGGGGGAGACCCAGTACTTC. This encodes CASSFQAGEGETQYF.

The chain joins TRBV10-3 to TRBJ1-5; D unclear. Germline V gene sequence: CDR1 ENHRY, CDR2 SYGVKD. The CDR3 has 13 residues. The V gene lost 7 bases and the J gene lost 7 bases, with 14 bases spanning the gap. CDR3 nucleotide sequence: TGTGCCATCAACTCGGCCTTGGAGCAGCCCCAGCATTTT. Translated, it gives CAINSALEQPQHF.

This clone was observed once. The chain joins TRBV5-1 to TRBJ2-7; 8 bases fit TRBD1. The CDR3 contains 15 residues. The trim removed 4 bases at V and 4 bases at J, leaving 10 bases unmatched. Germline-derived CDR1 and CDR2 are SGHRS and YFSETQ. The CDR3 DNA reads TGCGCCAGCAGCGAAAACAGGGGGTACGGGTACGAGCAGTACTTC. Its translation: CASSENRGYGYEQYF.

This chain uses TRBV9 with TRBJ1-5; D is possibly TRBD1 (6 bases). Germline CDR1 and CDR2: SGDLS and YYNGEE. This CDR3 region has 14 residues. V lost 4 bases to trimming and J lost 9 bases, with 17 bases between them. The CDR3 bases are TGTGCCAGCAGCCCCCGGGGGGCCCCCAGGCCCCAGCATTTT. As protein: CASSPRGAPRPQHF. The entire variable domain, with the rest obtained from reference TRBV9 and TRBJ1-5, is as follows: DSGVTQTPKHLITATGQRVTLRCSPRSGDLSVYWYQQSLDQGLQFLIQYYNGEERAKGNILERFSAQQFPDLHSELNLSSLELGDSALYFCASSPRGAPRPQHFGDGTRLSIL.

Only a few counts were recorded for this clone. V usage is TRBV6-5 and J usage is TRBJ2-7; 9 nucleotides agree with TRBD1. There are 15 residues in the CDR3. The V gene end was trimmed by 2 bases and the J gene end by 6 bases; junction bases not matched to a gene: 8. The germline gives CDR1 MNHEY, CDR2 SVGAGI. Here the CDR3 reads CASSYATGGPGEQYF. The CDR3 region has the DNA TGTGCCAGCAGTTACGCTACAGGGGGCCCGGGCGAGCAGTACTTC.

The rearrangement joins TRBV30 to TRBJ1-4; 11 bases fit TRBD1. This CDR3 contains 15 residues. V shed 0 bases, J shed 8 bases, and the junction held 5 bases outside the gene matches. Germline V lookup: CDR1 GTSNPN, CDR2 SVGIG (reference sequence). CDR3 coding DNA: TGTGCCTGGAGTGTTCCCGGGACAGGGGGAGAAAAACTGTTTTTT. Its translation is CAWSVPGTGGEKLFF.

The chain recombines TRBV5-1 with TRBJ2-7; D gene ambiguous. Trimming removed 1 base from V and 2 bases from J, with 13 bases in between. This CDR3 comprises 15 residues. Germline V lookup: CDR1 SGHRS, CDR2 YFSETQ. The CDR3 is CASSLWASTTYEQYF. DNA for the CDR3: TGCGCCAGCAGCTTGTGGGCGTCAACAACCTACGAGCAGTACTTC.

This chain joins TRBV5-1 and TRBJ2-2; TRBD2 matches at 11 bases. The CDR3 is 16 residues long. Germline trimming cut 5 bases from V and 5 bases from J; bases unmatched to any gene: 8. Looked up from germline, CDR1 is SGHRS and CDR2 is YFSETQ. CDR3 in amino acids: CASRPGTSGRTGELFF. In DNA form, the CDR3 reads TGCGCCAGCAGACCCGGGACTAGCGGTAGGACCGGGGAGCTGTTTTTT.

In this sample, this clone turned up a few times. V usage is TRBV7-8 and J usage is TRBJ2-7; TRBD1 matches 9 bases. Germline assignment: CDR1 SGHVS and CDR2 FQNEAQ. Trimming at V came to 5 bases and at J to 1 base, leaving 6 bases not matched to a gene. The CDR3 spans 15 residues. CDR3 DNA sequence: TGTGCCAGCAGCCGCCGGGACAGGGCGTCCTACGAGCAGTACTTC. Its translation is CASSRRDRASYEQYF.

The V and J genes are TRBV2 and TRBJ1-5; D is unclear. CDR1 is SNHLY, CDR2 FYNNEI, per germline. V was shortened by 7 bases and J by 4 bases, with 14 bases between the two germline ends. CDR3 length: 14 residues. For the CDR3, the DNA is TGTGCCAGCAACCCACAGACATCTAATCAGCCCCAGCATTTT. Translated, it gives CASNPQTSNQPQHF.

The CDR3 DNA follows: TGTGCCTGGAGTGGAGACAGGGGCAATCAGCCCCAGCATTTT. The encoded protein is CAWSGDRGNQPQHF. The chain is built from TRBV30 and TRBJ1-5; 7 positions match TRBD1. CDR3 size: 14 residues. Germline CDR1 and CDR2: GTSNPN and SVGIG (reference sequence). V trimming: 1 base; J trimming: 2 bases; junction bases outside the gene matches: 2. The whole variable domain, filled in from reference TRBV30 and TRBJ1-5, reads SQTIHQWPATLVQPVGSPLSLECTVEGTSNPNLYWYRQAAGRGLQLLFYSVGIGQISSEVPQNLSASRPQDRQFILSSKKLLLSDSGFYLCAWSGDRGNQPQHFGDGTRLSIL.

In this sample, this clone turned up a few times. The rearrangement joins TRBV6-5 to TRBJ1-3, with D uncertain. The CDR3 runs to 13 residues. In germline, CDR1 is MNHEY, CDR2 SVGAGI. Trimming cost V 7 bases and J 2 bases, with 9 bases left between them. In nucleotides, the CDR3 is TGTGCCAGCACCCTATTTCCTGGAAACACCATATATTTT. Its translation: CASTLFPGNTIYF.

The chain employs TRBV28 and TRBJ1-2; TRBD1 agrees at 8 bases. V gave up 4 bases and J gave up 8 bases; unmatched junction bases: 9. The CDR3 totals 14 residues. Germline V CDR1 and CDR2: MDHEN, SYDVKM. The CDR3 DNA reads as TGTGCCAGCAGTTCCCCCTACGACAGGGGAGGCTACACCTTC. As protein: CASSSPYDRGGYTF.